The present T cell receptor beta chain was sequenced within a study of OX40 agonist ivuxolimab in advanced cancers. For the study at large: Subjects had a mean age of approximately 60 years, with a range of about 23 to 79; approximately 83% were male. Prior checkpoint blockade (anti-PD-1, anti-PD-L1 or anti-CTLA-4) was permitted; roughly 40% had it.

A note on this clone: Its antigen is undetermined.

The CDR3 consists of 13 residues. In germline, CDR1 is MNHNS, CDR2 SASEGT. V was clipped by 3 bases and J by 6 bases, with 11 bases between them. Study-wide findings and caveats: Both CD4+ and CD8+ T cell populations in blood had undergone clonal expansion by week 6 at 0.1 to 3.0 mg/kg.

Profiling relied on immunoSEQ multiplex PCR, and the TCRdb table lists in-frame clones only, not all of them. The sample lists 15,000 to 20,000 clones, over 80% seen once, with roughly an eighth in the top ten. The material sequenced was CD4+ or CD8+ T cells sorted from blood, taken in a trial of the OX40 agonist ivuxolimab. The chain is built from TRBV6-1 and TRBJ1-1; no definite D call. The TCR was taken from an adult with an advanced solid tumor such as melanoma, head and neck, liver or kidney cancer. CDR3 bases: TGTGCCAGCAGTGAGGTCTCGTGGGCTGAAGCTTTCTTT. It encodes CASSEVSWAEAFF.